The next 30 T cell receptor beta chains were all read from a single sample in a study of T cells in Graves' hyperthyroidism and ophthalmopathy (dated by TCRdb to the late 2010s). Libraries were made using multiplex PCR. Sequencer: Illumina HiSeq 2000. The TCR beta CDR3 regions were amplified from RNA transcripts. The TCR CDR3 was subjected to a first round of RT-PCR using the HTBI primer set and the Qiagen OneStep RT-PCR kit. TCRdb reworked the public reads: Q25 trimming with fastp, MiXCR clone assembly, productive beta chains retained. Each record represents a unique CDR3 protein, reported with the most common genes and DNA among its rows. The sample table records a few hundred thousand distinct CDR3 sequences; 15% to 20% of these occur just once. The ten largest clones add up to approximately 32% of the sample. Sequencing input: blood. These receptors were collected from a woman in her 30s with Graves' ophthalmopathy.

The genes are TRBV5-4 and TRBJ2-3; D is perhaps TRBD1 or TRBD2 (5 bases each). V shed 7 bases and J shed 2 bases, with 17 bases lying between them. CDR1 and CDR2 (germline): SGHNT, YYREEE (reference sequence). The CDR3 spans 15 residues. CDR3 nucleotide sequence: TGTGCCAGCGGACAAGGACTCTCGGTCACAGATACGCAGTATTTT. Amino acid sequence: CASGQGLSVTDTQYF.

Many counts were recorded for this clonotype. The genes are TRBV5-1 and TRBJ2-3; D ambiguous. The CDR3 has 13 amino acids. Germline loops: CDR1 SGHRS, CDR2 YFSETQ. The V end was cut by 0 bases, the J end by 4 bases, with 6 bases between. For the CDR3, the DNA is TGCGCCAGCAGCTTGGTTCTAGCAGATACGCAGTATTTT. As protein: CASSLVLADTQYF. The variable domain in full, completed from reference TRBV5-1 and TRBJ2-3, reads KAGVTQTPRYLIKTRGQQVTLSCSPISGHRSVSWYQQTPGQGLQFLFEYFSETQRNKGNFPGRFSGRQFSNSRSEMNVSTLELGDSALYLCASSLVLADTQYFGPGTRLTVL.

In this sample, this clonotype turned up a few times. The chain links TRBV25-1 to TRBJ2-5; D may be TRBD2 (5 bases). The V gene's germline CDR1 is MGHDK and CDR2 SYGVNS. Between the trimmed V and J ends, which lost 0 bases and 5 bases, there was a span of 10 bases. The CDR3 is made up of 14 amino acids. The CDR3 bases are TGTGCCAGCAGTGAATATACTAGTGTTGAGACCCAGTACTTC. Translation gives CASSEYTSVETQYF.

The V call is TRBV7-6, the J call TRBJ2-2, with 7 bases lining up with TRBD2. Trimming cost V 2 bases and J 6 bases; bases outside gene matches: 12. This CDR3 region has 17 residues. In germline, CDR1 is SGHVS, CDR2 FNYEAQ. The DNA for the CDR3 is TGTGCCAGCAGCTTAATTGTGCCGGGACTACGTGCCGGGGAGCTGTTTTTT. It translates to CASSLIVPGLRAGELFF.

As concerns this clonotype: The conserved closing phenylalanine or tryptophan is absent in this CDR3, likely reflecting a read error. The chain uses TRBV5-1 and TRBJ1-1; D is unclear. CDR3 length: 16 amino acids. Trimming pared 0 bases from V and 0 bases from J, leaving 12 bases between. Germline loops: CDR1 SGHRS, CDR2 YFSETQ. Here the CDR3 reads CASSLAAGRLNTEAFL. The CDR3 bases are TGCGCCAGCAGCTTGGCCGCTGGCAGATTGAACACTGAAGCTTTCCTT.

The rearrangement links TRBV5-1 to TRBJ2-1, with unresolved D. The CDR3 length is 12 residues. Germline V lookup: CDR1 SGHRS, CDR2 YFSETQ. The germline V and J ends were trimmed by 0 bases and 15 bases, with 13 bases remaining between them. CDR3 sequence (DNA): TGCGCCAGCAGCTTGGTGGGCCAGGATACGTTCTTC. Its protein is CASSLVGQDTFF.

V is TRBV25-1 and J is TRBJ2-7; tentatively, D is TRBD1 (5 bases). V lost 5 bases, J lost 6 bases, and 17 bases lay in between. Germline CDR1 MGHDK, CDR2 SYGVNS. The CDR3 contains 14 residues. CDR3 coding DNA: TGTGCCAGCAGTAGGACCCAGGGTCCCTCCGAGCAGTACTTC. Amino acids: CASSRTQGPSEQYF.

This clonotype was recorded many times. The CDR3 loop reads CASSPPGETQYF. For the CDR3, the DNA is TGTGCCAGCTCACCACCGGGGGAGACCCAGTACTTC. The J gene is TRBJ2-5, the V gene TRBV18; D is undetermined. The CDR3 totals 12 residues. Trimming cost V 0 bases and J 5 bases, with 4 bases left between them. Germline V gene data show CDR1 as KGHSH and CDR2 as LQKENI.

This rearrangement joins TRBV9 to TRBJ2-2; 11 positions match TRBD1. Germline assignment: CDR1 SGDLS and CDR2 YYNGEE. The CDR3 length is 15 residues. V trimming: 6 bases; J trimming: 5 bases; junction bases outside the gene matches: 6. DNA for the CDR3: TGTGCCAGCAAACTAGGACAGGGGGCGACCGGGGAGCTGTTTTTT. Translation gives CASKLGQGATGELFF.

This clonotype was found many times. J is TRBJ2-1 and V is TRBV12-5, with a tentative D call TRBD1 (5 bases). This CDR3 spans 15 amino acids. Trimming took 1 base from V and 4 from J, leaving 11 bases between them. The germline CDR1 and CDR2 sequences are LGHNT and FRNRAP. The CDR3, as DNA: TGTGCTAGTGGTTTGGGGGGCTTAGGATACAATGAGCAGTTCTTC. Translation gives CASGLGGLGYNEQFF.

This clonotype was seen repeatedly, ten times or more. The chain uses TRBV28 and TRBJ1-2, with a possible D match to TRBD1 (5 bases). The germline gives CDR1 MDHEN, CDR2 SYDVKM. Trimming shortened V by 2 bases and J by 4 bases, and 8 bases separated the two germline ends. This CDR3 contains 13 residues. The CDR3: CASSLPRAYGYTF. The CDR3 bases are TGTGCCAGCAGTTTACCCAGGGCCTATGGCTACACCTTC.

This clonotype was recorded a few times. The chain joins TRBV4-1 to TRBJ2-1; D perhaps matches TRBD1 (6 bases). This CDR3 is built from 15 residues. The V gene lost 0 bases and the J gene lost 10 bases, with 16 bases spanning the gap. The germline CDR1 and CDR2 sequences are MGHRA and YSYEKL. The CDR3 reads CASSQDSAGVGEQFF. The CDR3, as DNA: TGCGCCAGCAGCCAAGATTCGGCAGGGGTTGGGGAGCAGTTCTTC.

This clonotype has ten or more counts. V gene TRBV30 combines with J gene TRBJ2-1; a weak D match, TRBD2 (5 bases). CDR3 length equals 16 residues. The germline V gene encodes CDR1 GTSNPN and CDR2 SVGIG (reference sequence). The V end was cut by 3 bases, the J end by 0 bases, with 15 bases between. CDR3 loop: CAWRLDGGPSYNEQFF. The CDR3 DNA is TGTGCCTGGAGACTGGATGGAGGACCCTCCTACAATGAGCAGTTCTTC.

This clonotype was counted a few times. J is TRBJ2-7 and V is TRBV4-3, with D possibly TRBD2 on 6 matching bases. With 4 bases removed from V and 0 bases from J, the gap between germline ends came to 10 bases. The germline gives CDR1 LGHNA, CDR2 YSLEER. The length of the CDR3 is 14 residues. CDR3 residues: CASSRGGSSYEQYF. The CDR3 coding sequence is TGCGCCAGCAGCCGAGGAGGGAGCTCCTACGAGCAGTACTTC.

The V call is TRBV29-1, the J call TRBJ1-3; D is perhaps TRBD1 (5 bases). CDR1 and CDR2 from the germline V gene are SQVTM and ANQGSEA. V shed 6 bases and J shed 0 bases, with 15 bases lying between them. This CDR3 is built from 15 residues. The DNA for the CDR3 is TGCAGCGTGAGTAGGACACACAGCTCTGGAAACACCATATATTTT. Its translation is CSVSRTHSSGNTIYF.

This clonotype came up many times. The V and J genes are TRBV12-3 or TRBV12-4 and TRBJ1-5, with D perhaps matching TRBD1 (6 bases). The CDR3 has 16 residues. V lost 5 bases and J 6 bases, leaving 20 bases between the germline ends. The CDR3 loop reads CASSPANRVLGQPQHF. The CDR3 DNA sequence: TGTGCCAGCAGTCCCGCTAACAGGGTTCTAGGTCAGCCCCAGCATTTT.

The genes are TRBV7-9 and TRBJ2-7, with TRBD2 identical over 14 bases. The J segment lost 5 bases and the V segment lost 6 bases, leaving 9 bases of the junction unmatched. Germline CDR1 reads SEHNR; CDR2 reads FQNEAQ (reference sequence). The CDR3 is made up of 16 amino acids. The DNA of the CDR3 is TGTGCCAGCAGTCAAAGACTAGCGGGAGGGCCCCACGAGCAGTACTTC. Its translation is CASSQRLAGGPHEQYF.

This clonotype was seen many times. The gene calls are TRBV28 and TRBJ1-2, with 8 bases lining up with TRBD1. The V gene end was trimmed by 2 bases and the J gene end by 7 bases; junction bases not matched to a gene: 6. The CDR3 contains 14 residues. Germline assignment: CDR1 MDHEN and CDR2 SYDVKM. CDR3 sequence reads: CASSLRQGMFGYTF. The DNA for the CDR3 is TGTGCCAGCAGTTTAAGACAGGGGATGTTTGGCTACACCTTC.

There are a few counts of this clonotype. J is TRBJ1-2 and V is TRBV3-1; TRBD1 matches 7 bases. V lost 4 bases to trimming and J lost 4 bases; unmatched junction nucleotides: 12. In germline, CDR1 is LGHDT, CDR2 YNNKEL (reference sequence). This CDR3 region has 16 residues. The CDR3 here is CASSPTALTGTYGYTF. In DNA form, the CDR3 reads TGTGCCAGCAGCCCCACAGCTTTGACAGGGACCTATGGCTACACCTTC.

The V call is TRBV14, the J call TRBJ2-1; weak D call: TRBD1 (5 bases). The CDR3 length is 15 residues. Germline CDR1 SGHDN, CDR2 FVKESK. V lost 3 bases, J lost 4 bases, and 13 bases lay in between. The CDR3 region is CASSQWGTLYNEQFF. For the CDR3, the DNA is TGTGCCAGCAGCCAGTGGGGCACATTATACAATGAGCAGTTCTTC. The full variable domain, its missing parts supplied by reference TRBV14 and TRBJ2-1, is EAGVTQFPSHSVIEKGQTVTLRCDPISGHDNLYWYRRVMGKEIKFLLHFVKESKQDESGMPNNRFLAERTGGTYSTLKVQPAELEDSGVYFCASSQWGTLYNEQFFGPGTRLTVL.

This clonotype came up a few times. The chain joins TRBV6-1 to TRBJ2-7; TRBD2 agrees at 10 bases. The CDR3 sequence is 16 residues long. The germline CDR1 and CDR2 sequences are MNHNS and SASEGT. V shed 6 bases, J shed 3 bases, and the junction held 11 bases outside the gene matches. CDR3 sequence reads: CASSTDLAGVLYEQYF. CDR3 nucleotides: TGTGCCAGCAGCACCGATCTAGCGGGAGTTCTCTACGAGCAGTACTTC.

This clonotype was observed many times. The chain carries TRBV6-5 and TRBJ1-1; D is ambiguous. The V and J ends lost 1 base and 0 bases respectively, with 6 bases between them. CDR3 length: 14 amino acids. CDR1 is MNHEY, CDR2 SVGAGI, per germline. The CDR3 protein is CASSYYGLNTEAFF. Here the CDR3 DNA reads TGTGCCAGCAGTTACTACGGTCTGAACACTGAAGCTTTCTTT.

This clonotype was detected ten times or more. The rearrangement links TRBV7-9 to TRBJ1-1; D is possibly TRBD1 (6 bases). The CDR3 loop spans 15 amino acids. Germline CDR1 is SEHNR and CDR2 is FQNEAQ (reference sequence). V lost 6 bases and J 4 bases, leaving 18 bases between the germline ends. The CDR3 nucleotides are TGTGCCAGCAGTCTCAACAGGGCCCTCGGCACTGAAGCTTTCTTT. Translation gives CASSLNRALGTEAFF.

This clonotype was counted at least ten times. The V call is TRBV30, the J call TRBJ1-5; TRBD1 agrees at 7 bases. In germline, CDR1 is GTSNPN, CDR2 SVGIG (reference sequence). The CDR3 has 18 amino acids. V was clipped by 0 bases and J by 0 bases; unmatched bases: 11. The CDR3 loop is CAWSVAIGGQYSNQPQHF. CDR3 nucleotide sequence: TGTGCCTGGAGTGTGGCTATAGGGGGCCAATATAGCAATCAGCCCCAGCATTTT.

The J gene is TRBJ2-7, the V gene TRBV19; 7 bases align to TRBD2. Germline V gene lookup returns CDR1 LNHDA and CDR2 SQIVND (reference sequence). The CDR3 runs to 16 residues. The V segment lost 1 base and the J segment 0 bases; nucleotides outside the gene matches: 6. This CDR3 is CASSIGASGSSYEQYF. CDR3 DNA: TGTGCCAGTAGTATAGGAGCTAGCGGAAGCTCCTACGAGCAGTACTTC.

This clonotype was counted at least ten times. The rearrangement joins TRBV6-1 to TRBJ1-2; D gene ambiguous. This CDR3 is 13 amino acids long. CDR1 is MNHNS and CDR2 is SASEGT in the germline V gene. Trimming removed 7 bases from V and 8 bases from J, with 17 bases in between. The CDR3 DNA reads TGTGCCAGCAAGGCAGGAATGGACGTCGGCTACACCTTC. This gives the protein CASKAGMDVGYTF.

This clonotype was recorded many times. J is TRBJ2-7 and V is TRBV7-8; 9 positions match TRBD2. The germline gives CDR1 SGHVS, CDR2 FQNEAQ. After removal of 4 bases from V and 7 bases from J, the junction contained 8 bases not matched to a gene. CDR3 length equals 14 residues. CDR3 in DNA: TGTGCCAGCAGCTCCCGGACTAGCGACCTGGAGCAGTACTTC. Its translation is CASSSRTSDLEQYF.

This clonotype was counted only a few times. V and J are TRBV29-1 and TRBJ1-1; the D gene is possibly TRBD1 (6 bases). This CDR3 comprises 13 residues. Germline CDR1 reads SQVTM; CDR2 reads ANQGSEA. V dropped 7 bases and J dropped 8 bases, with 20 bases sitting between them. CDR3 sequence (DNA): TGCAGCGCCCGTCCGGGGGCAGGACTAGAAGCTTTCTTT. This gives the protein CSARPGAGLEAFF.

The sample holds many counts of this clonotype. This chain connects TRBV11-2 to TRBJ2-1, with D unclear. This CDR3 has 16 residues. Germline V gives CDR1 SGHAT, CDR2 FQNNGV. V lost 1 base, J lost 7 bases, and 17 bases lay in between. The CDR3 bases are TGTGCCAGCAGCTTAGGGTTCCCCCTTCGTAGAAATGAGCAGTTCTTC. It specifies CASSLGFPLRRNEQFF.

The chain combines TRBV14 with TRBJ2-7; 8 bases map to TRBD2. Unmatched junction bases numbered 10, after V lost 0 bases and J lost 6 bases. Germline loops: CDR1 SGHDN, CDR2 FVKESK. The CDR3 spans 16 residues. The CDR3 DNA reads TGTGCCAGCAGCCAAGATCGGGGGGGGGTCGCCTCCGAGCAGTACTTC. It encodes CASSQDRGGVASEQYF. Drawing the rest from reference TRBV14 and TRBJ2-7, the complete variable domain is EAGVTQFPSHSVIEKGQTVTLRCDPISGHDNLYWYRRVMGKEIKFLLHFVKESKQDESGMPNNRFLAERTGGTYSTLKVQPAELEDSGVYFCASSQDRGGVASEQYFGPGTRLTVT.